Each of the 29 T cell receptor beta chains below was sequenced from the same sample in a study of cytomegalovirus exposure and HLA in healthy donors. Libraries were prepared by immunoSEQ multiplex PCR; TCRdb keeps only in-frame clonotypes and omits some of them. The sample lists over 110,000 clones, 70% to 90% occurring once. Sequences were obtained from PBMCs. The receptor set was obtained from a man aged 18 to 30 in good health and CMV-seropositive.

In its sample, this clone was seen a few times. The V gene is TRBV7-9, the J gene TRBJ1-2; D is perhaps TRBD1 (5 bases). The CDR3 is 12 residues long. From germline, CDR1 is SEHNR and CDR2 FQNEAQ (reference sequence). Trimming removed 5 bases at V and 7 bases at J, with 11 bases between. CDR3 amino acids: CASSPSGGGYTF. As DNA, the CDR3 is TGTGCCAGCAGCCCCTCCGGGGGTGGCTACACCTTC.

The V gene is TRBV7-2, the J gene TRBJ1-4; D not certain. This CDR3 is built from 13 residues. CDR1 and CDR2 from the germline V gene are SGHTA and FQGNSA. With 2 bases removed from V and 4 bases from J, the gap between germline ends came to 5 bases. This CDR3 is CASSLNFNEKLFF. The CDR3 DNA reads TGTGCCAGCAGCTTAAACTTTAATGAAAAACTGTTTTTT.

The chain couples TRBV4-1 to TRBJ2-7; 7 bases match TRBD1. CDR1 MGHRA and CDR2 YSYEKL come from the germline V gene. Trimming removed 0 bases from V and 6 bases from J; junction bases left unmatched: 14. This CDR3 spans 17 amino acids. CDR3 bases: TGCGCCAGCAGCCAAGATCCCGTTTACTTGGGACAGACCGAGCAGTACTTC. Translated, it gives CASSQDPVYLGQTEQYF.

The V and J genes are TRBV19 and TRBJ2-1, with 9 nucleotides matching TRBD1. Trimming removed 3 bases from V and 6 bases from J; junction bases left unmatched: 12. The germline gives CDR1 LNHDA, CDR2 SQIVND (reference sequence). The CDR3 runs to 17 residues. The CDR3 DNA reads TGTGCCAGTAGTATGACCTTTCGGGACAGGGACTCCAATGAGCAGTTCTTC. Protein sequence: CASSMTFRDRDSNEQFF.

This chain links TRBV10-3 with TRBJ2-3, with D hard to call. Germline-derived CDR1 and CDR2 are ENHRY and SYGVKD. The V end lost 11 bases, the J end lost 3 bases, and 9 bases lay between the germline ends. The CDR3 totals 11 residues. The CDR3 is CASSATDTQYF. The CDR3 DNA reads TGTGCCTCCAGTGCTACAGATACGCAGTATTTT.

The chain has TRBV7-9 and TRBJ2-5; perhaps TRBD2 as D (6 bases). Between the trimmed V and J ends, which lost 5 bases and 2 bases, there was a span of 15 bases. The CDR3 consists of 15 residues. CDR1 SEHNR and CDR2 FQNEAQ come from the germline V gene (reference sequence). The CDR3 DNA sequence: TGTGCCAGCAGCCCCCTCGGGGGATTGCAAGAGACCCAGTACTTC. This sequence encodes CASSPLGGLQETQYF.

The chain combines TRBV10-1 with TRBJ2-2, with D possibly TRBD2 on 5 matching bases. This CDR3 has 15 amino acids. The germline gives CDR1 WNHNN, CDR2 SYGVQD (reference sequence). Trimming removed 3 bases at V and 3 bases at J, with 11 bases between. CDR3 sequence (DNA): TGCGCCAGCAGTGACGGTGTGAGGGACACCGGGGAGCTGTTTTTT. Translated, it gives CASSDGVRDTGELFF.

The chain links TRBV10-2 to TRBJ2-7; the D gene is possibly TRBD2 (6 bases). Per germline, CDR1 WSHSY and CDR2 SAAADI. The ends were cut back, 8 bases at V and 0 bases at J, with 8 bases in the middle. The CDR3 consists of 12 residues. In nucleotides, the CDR3 is TGCGCCAGCCGGGACTTCTCCTACGAGCAGTACTTC. Protein product: CASRDFSYEQYF.

This rearrangement joins TRBV19 to TRBJ2-7, with 10 bases matching TRBD2. With V trimmed by 3 bases and J by 3 bases, 2 bases remained unmatched. The CDR3 has 14 residues. CDR1 is LNHDA and CDR2 is SQIVND in the germline V gene (reference sequence). The CDR3 region is CASSILAGDYEQYF. In DNA, the CDR3 is TGTGCCAGTAGTATTCTAGCGGGGGACTACGAGCAGTACTTC.

This chain joins TRBV6-5 and TRBJ2-5; 9 bases match TRBD1. With 5 bases clipped from V and 4 bases from J, the junction kept 5 bases outside the gene matches. This CDR3 spans 14 amino acids. Germline CDR1 is MNHEY and CDR2 is SVGAGI. CDR3 nucleotides: TGTGCCAGCAGTCCTGGACAGGGGCGAGAGACCCAGTACTTC. It encodes CASSPGQGRETQYF.

The count of this clone is one. This sequence joins TRBV27 and TRBJ2-2; 8 bases agree with TRBD2. Germline V gene data show CDR1 as MNHEY and CDR2 as SMNVEV (reference sequence). The V gene end was trimmed by 4 bases and the J gene end by 2 bases; junction bases not matched to a gene: 6. The CDR3 is 16 residues long. CDR3 amino acids: CASSSPAGGNTGELFF. The CDR3 nucleotides read TGTGCCAGCAGTTCCCCCGCGGGGGGCAACACCGGGGAGCTGTTTTTT.

CDR3 DNA sequence: TGTGCCAGCAGTGTAGGGACAGGGCCCCTTGGTAGCTACACCTTC. The encoded protein is CASSVGTGPLGSYTF. The chain recombines TRBV28 with TRBJ1-2; 9 nucleotides agree with TRBD1. CDR3 length: 15 residues. CDR1 MDHEN and CDR2 SYDVKM come from the germline V gene. J lost 9 bases, V lost 5 bases, and 13 bases had no gene match.

This chain connects TRBV11-2 to TRBJ2-7; TRBD2 matches 7 bases. The germline CDR1 and CDR2 sequences are SGHAT and FQNNGV. The CDR3 is made up of 16 amino acids. Trimming removed 4 bases from V and 3 bases from J; junction bases left unmatched: 12. The CDR3 here is CASSSPLGGGFYEQYF. CDR3 DNA sequence: TGTGCCAGCAGCTCCCCACTGGGGGGAGGGTTCTACGAGCAGTACTTC. The full variable domain, in which reference TRBV11-2 and TRBJ2-7 provide the parts outside the CDR3, is EAGVAQSPRYKIIEKRQSVAFWCNPISGHATLYWYQQILGQGPKLLIQFQNNGVVDDSQLPKDRFSAERLKGVDSTLKIQPAKLEDSAVYLCASSSPLGGGFYEQYFGPGTRLTVT.

The rearrangement links TRBV5-1 to TRBJ2-7; no clear D. The germline gives CDR1 SGHRS, CDR2 YFSETQ. V lost 4 bases to trimming and J lost 1 base, with 21 bases between them. This CDR3 region has 17 residues. In nucleotides, the CDR3 is TGCGCCAGCAGCAGATACACAGCTTCCCCAACTTCCTACGAGCAGTACTTC. Its protein product is CASSRYTASPTSYEQYF. Looking up the rest from reference TRBV5-1 and TRBJ2-7 gives the full variable domain: KAGVTQTPRYLIKTRGQQVTLSCSPISGHRSVSWYQQTPGQGLQFLFEYFSETQRNKGNFPGRFSGRQFSNSRSEMNVSTLELGDSALYLCASSRYTASPTSYEQYFGPGTRLTVT.

V is TRBV29-1 and J is TRBJ1-1; TRBD1 agrees at 7 bases. CDR3 length: 13 amino acids. The V gene's germline CDR1 is SQVTM and CDR2 ANQGSEA. After removal of 7 bases from V and 0 bases from J, the junction contained 5 bases not matched to a gene. The CDR3 region has the DNA TGCAGCGGCATACAGGGGTTGAACACTGAAGCTTTCTTT. Its translation: CSGIQGLNTEAFF.

The chain employs TRBV2 and TRBJ2-7; 8 bases fit TRBD2. Germline trimming cut 5 bases from V and 5 bases from J; bases unmatched to any gene: 8. Per the germline V gene, CDR1 is SNHLY and CDR2 is FYNNEI. The CDR3 contains 14 residues. The CDR3 sequence is CASSLTGLANEQYF. The CDR3 region has the DNA TGTGCCAGCAGTCTTACCGGACTAGCTAACGAGCAGTACTTC. The full variable domain, in which reference TRBV2 and TRBJ2-7 provide the parts outside the CDR3, is EPEVTQTPSHQVTQMGQEVILRCVPISNHLYFYWYRQILGQKVEFLVSFYNNEISEKSEIFDDQFSVERPDGSNFTLKIRSTKLEDSAMYFCASSLTGLANEQYFGPGTRLTVT.

The V gene is TRBV4-1, the J gene TRBJ1-5; D perhaps matches TRBD1 (5 bases). Looked up from germline, CDR1 is MGHRA and CDR2 is YSYEKL. This CDR3 spans 17 amino acids. The V gene lost 1 base and the J gene lost 0 bases, with 13 bases spanning the gap. The CDR3 protein is CASSQVDIGFSNQPQHF. In DNA, the CDR3 is TGCGCCAGCAGCCAAGTGGACATTGGGTTTAGCAATCAGCCCCAGCATTTT.

This clone was seen a few times. The V gene is TRBV18, the J gene TRBJ1-1; D is undetermined. The length of the CDR3 is 13 residues. From germline, CDR1 is KGHSH and CDR2 LQKENI. Trimming took off 0 bases at V and 10 bases at J, with 12 bases between the two ends. CDR3 coding DNA: TGTGCCAGCTCACCACCGACGCCGGACTCAGCTTTCTTT. Protein: CASSPPTPDSAFF.

The chain couples TRBV30 to TRBJ2-1; 14 bases agree with TRBD2. Losses at the gene ends were 1 base for V and 12 bases for J; bases not matched to a gene: 8. The CDR3 totals 15 residues. Germline CDR1 is GTSNPN and CDR2 is SVGIG (reference sequence). CDR3 sequence reads: CAWSGTSGGHLGQFF. The CDR3 coding sequence is TGTGCCTGGAGTGGGACTAGCGGGGGGCACCTGGGGCAGTTCTTC.

The V call is TRBV18, the J call TRBJ2-3; TRBD1 is a possible D gene (5 bases). Germline assignment: CDR1 KGHSH and CDR2 LQKENI. The CDR3 contains 14 residues. The V end lost 4 bases, the J end lost 2 bases, and 10 bases lay between the germline ends. The CDR3 DNA is TGTGCCAGCTCACTTATGACAGCCACAGATACGCAGTATTTT. Amino acid sequence: CASSLMTATDTQYF. Full variable domain (rest looked up from reference TRBV18 and TRBJ2-3): NAGVMQNPRHLVRRRGQEARLRCSPMKGHSHVYWYRQLPEEGLKFMVYLQKENIIDESGMPKERFSAEFPKEGPSILRIQQVVRGDSAAYFCASSLMTATDTQYFGPGTRLTVL.

This chain links TRBV5-5 with TRBJ2-5; D might be TRBD2 (5 bases). This CDR3 is built from 13 residues. V lost 6 bases to trimming and J lost 4 bases, with 13 bases between them. Germline values: CDR1 SGHKS, CDR2 YYEKEE (reference sequence). This CDR3 is CASTVRARETQYF. CDR3 coding DNA: TGTGCCAGCACCGTGAGGGCCAGAGAGACCCAGTACTTC. The variable domain in full, with the rest retrieved from reference TRBV5-5 and TRBJ2-5, is DAGVTQSPTHLIKTRGQQVTLRCSPISGHKSVSWYQQVLGQGPQFIFQYYEKEERGRGNFPDRFSARQFPNYSSELNVNALLLGDSALYLCASTVRARETQYFGPGTRLLVL.

The chain employs TRBV7-9 and TRBJ2-2, with 8 bases fitting TRBD1. This CDR3 spans 16 amino acids. The J segment lost 0 bases and the V segment lost 5 bases, leaving 5 bases of the junction unmatched. Germline assignment: CDR1 SEHNR and CDR2 FQNEAQ (reference sequence). DNA for the CDR3: TGTGCCAGCAGCCAAGGACAGGGATCGAACACCGGGGAGCTGTTTTTT. The encoded protein is CASSQGQGSNTGELFF.

This rearrangement joins TRBV10-3 to TRBJ2-3, with D possibly being TRBD2 (6 bases). V was clipped by 7 bases and J by 2 bases, with 10 bases between them. The germline V gene encodes CDR1 ENHRY and CDR2 SYGVKD. The CDR3 contains 13 residues. The CDR3 region has the DNA TGTGCCATCACGGGACTTCCCACAGATACGCAGTATTTT. Translation: CAITGLPTDTQYF.

The CDR3 DNA reads as TGTGCCAGCAGCACAGGGGGGAGGGCCTCGCGGTCACCCCTCCACTTT. Protein product: CASSTGGRASRSPLHF. The chain combines TRBV5-6 with TRBJ1-6; 8 bases are shared with TRBD1. This CDR3 contains 16 residues. V gave up 4 bases and J gave up 10 bases; unmatched junction bases: 13. The germline V gene encodes CDR1 SGHDT and CDR2 YYEEEE.

This chain joins TRBV2 and TRBJ2-5, with TRBD2 as a possible D gene (5 bases). The last part of the DNA fits TRBJ2-7 better; the J call may be wrong. CDR1 is SNHLY and CDR2 is FYNNEI in the germline V gene. The CDR3 runs 13 residues. This CDR3 is CASGADSSYEQYF. CDR3 DNA sequence: TGTGCCAGCGGAGCGGATAGCTCCTACGAGCAGTACTTC.

This chain connects TRBV6-4 to TRBJ2-2; the match to TRBD1 covers 7 bases. The V and J ends lost 6 bases and 3 bases, in that order; junction bases with no gene match: 4. Germline assignment: CDR1 MRHNA and CDR2 SNTAGT. This CDR3 has 14 residues. CDR3 in amino acids: CASSQTGYTGELFF. In DNA form, the CDR3 reads TGTGCCAGCAGCCAGACAGGGTACACCGGGGAGCTGTTTTTT.

In this sample, this clone turned up once. This chain links TRBV5-1 with TRBJ2-1, with TRBD1 matching 8 bases. V was clipped by 3 bases and J by 7 bases; unmatched bases: 3. The CDR3 length is 13 residues. Per the germline V gene, CDR1 is SGHRS and CDR2 is YFSETQ. As DNA, the CDR3 is TGCGCCAGCAGCTGGACAGGGCGGAATGAGCAGTTCTTC. Protein sequence: CASSWTGRNEQFF.

The chain recombines TRBV5-8 with TRBJ2-3, with 9 bases lining up with TRBD1. Looked up from germline, CDR1 is SGHTS and CDR2 is YDEGEE. V shed 4 bases and J 10 bases; nucleotides not matched to a gene: 4. This CDR3 spans 12 amino acids. The CDR3 reads CASSPRQGAQYF. For the CDR3, the DNA is TGTGCCAGCAGCCCTCGACAGGGGGCGCAGTATTTT.

The CDR3 coding sequence is TGTGCCAGCAGTCTCTCCTGGGCGGGAGAGCAGTACTTC. Translated: CASSLSWAGEQYF. The chain has TRBV27 and TRBJ2-7; TRBD2 is a possible D gene (6 bases). Trimming stripped 5 bases from V and 7 bases from J, with 15 bases between. Germline V CDR1 and CDR2: MNHEY, SMNVEV (reference sequence). This CDR3 is built from 13 residues.